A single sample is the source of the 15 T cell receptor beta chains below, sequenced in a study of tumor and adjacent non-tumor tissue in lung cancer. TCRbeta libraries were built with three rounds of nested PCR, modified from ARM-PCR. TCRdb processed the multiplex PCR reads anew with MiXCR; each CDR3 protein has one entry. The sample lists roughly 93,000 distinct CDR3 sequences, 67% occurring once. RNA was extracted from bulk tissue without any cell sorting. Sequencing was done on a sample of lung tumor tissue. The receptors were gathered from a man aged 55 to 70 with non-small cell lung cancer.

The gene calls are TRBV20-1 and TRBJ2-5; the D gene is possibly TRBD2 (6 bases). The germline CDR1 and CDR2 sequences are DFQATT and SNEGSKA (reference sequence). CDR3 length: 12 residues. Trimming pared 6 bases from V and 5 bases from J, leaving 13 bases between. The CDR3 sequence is CSAGTGGETQYF. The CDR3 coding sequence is TGCAGTGCCGGGACTGGCGGGGAGACCCAGTACTTC.

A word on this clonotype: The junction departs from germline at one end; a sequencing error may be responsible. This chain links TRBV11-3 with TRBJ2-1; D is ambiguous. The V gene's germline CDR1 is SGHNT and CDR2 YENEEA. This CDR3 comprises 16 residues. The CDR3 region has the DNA TGTGACAGCAGCCCCTCCTGGAGAAGCTCCTACAATGAGCAGTTTTTC. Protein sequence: CDSSPSWRSSYNEQFF.

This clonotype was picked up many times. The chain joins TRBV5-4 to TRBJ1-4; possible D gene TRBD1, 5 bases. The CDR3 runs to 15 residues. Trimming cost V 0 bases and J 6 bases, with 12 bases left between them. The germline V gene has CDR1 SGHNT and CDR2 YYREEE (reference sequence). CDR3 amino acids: CASSLAGRADEKLFF. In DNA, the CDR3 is TGTGCCAGCAGCTTGGCTGGCAGGGCGGATGAAAAACTGTTTTTT.

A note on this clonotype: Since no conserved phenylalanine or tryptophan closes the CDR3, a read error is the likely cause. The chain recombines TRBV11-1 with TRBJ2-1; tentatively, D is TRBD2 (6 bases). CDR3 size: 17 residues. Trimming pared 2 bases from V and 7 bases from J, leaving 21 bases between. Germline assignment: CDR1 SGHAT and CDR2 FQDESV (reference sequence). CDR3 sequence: CASSLSRAGLVYNEQFS. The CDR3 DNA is TGTGCCAGCAGCTTATCGAGGGCGGGACTGGTCTATAATGAGCAGTTCTCC.

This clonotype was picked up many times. Here the CDR3 DNA reads TGCGCCAGCAGCTCCTTCACGAACACCGGGGAGCTGTTTTTT. Its translation is CASSSFTNTGELFF. The chain uses TRBV5-1 and TRBJ2-2; D call uncertain. V was shortened by 3 bases and J by 0 bases, with 6 bases between the two germline ends. CDR1 and CDR2 from the germline V gene are SGHRS and YFSETQ. The CDR3 is 14 residues long.

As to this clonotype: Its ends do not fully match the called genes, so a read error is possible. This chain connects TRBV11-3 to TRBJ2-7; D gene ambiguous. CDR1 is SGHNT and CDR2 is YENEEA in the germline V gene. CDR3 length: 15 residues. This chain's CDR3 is CARSSGRVTHYEQYF. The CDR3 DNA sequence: TGTGCCAGGAGCTCAGGCCGTGTGACACATTACGAGCAGTACTTC.

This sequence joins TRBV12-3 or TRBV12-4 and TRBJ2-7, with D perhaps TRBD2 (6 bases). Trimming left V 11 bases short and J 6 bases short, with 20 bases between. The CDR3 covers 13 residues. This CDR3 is CACALAAYSEQYF. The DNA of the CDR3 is TGTGCCTGCGCTTTAGCGGCTTATTCCGAGCAGTACTTC.

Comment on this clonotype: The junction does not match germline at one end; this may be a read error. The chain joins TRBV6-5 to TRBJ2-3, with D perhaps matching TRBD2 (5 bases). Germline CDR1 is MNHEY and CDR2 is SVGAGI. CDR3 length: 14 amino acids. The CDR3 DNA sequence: TGTGCCAGCAGTGCACAAGCGGTGAGAGATTCGCAGTATTTT. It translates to CASSAQAVRDSQYF.

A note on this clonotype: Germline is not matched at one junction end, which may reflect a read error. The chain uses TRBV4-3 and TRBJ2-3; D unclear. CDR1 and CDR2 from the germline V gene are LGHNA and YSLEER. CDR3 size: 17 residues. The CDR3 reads CASSQLIRRGIADTRCF. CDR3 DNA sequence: TGCGCCAGCAGCCAGCTCATAAGGAGAGGCATAGCAGATACGCGGTGTTTT.

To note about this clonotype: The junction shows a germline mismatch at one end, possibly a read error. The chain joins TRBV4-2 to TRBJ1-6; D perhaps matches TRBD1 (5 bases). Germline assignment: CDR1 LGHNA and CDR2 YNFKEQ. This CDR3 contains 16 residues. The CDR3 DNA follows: TGTGTCAGCAGCCAAGAGATCTCGGACAATAATTCACTCCTCCACTTT. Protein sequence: CVSSQEISDNNSLLHF.

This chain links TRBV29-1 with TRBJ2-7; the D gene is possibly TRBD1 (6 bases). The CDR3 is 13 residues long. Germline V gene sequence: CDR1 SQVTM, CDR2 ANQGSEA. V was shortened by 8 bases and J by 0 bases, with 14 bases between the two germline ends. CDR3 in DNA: TGCAGCATCCGACAGGTGAACTCCTACGAGCAGTACTTC. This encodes CSIRQVNSYEQYF.

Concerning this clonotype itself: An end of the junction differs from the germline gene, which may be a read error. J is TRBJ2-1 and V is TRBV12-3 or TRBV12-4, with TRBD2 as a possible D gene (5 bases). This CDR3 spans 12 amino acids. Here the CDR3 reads CTSGFSISEQFF. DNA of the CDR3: TGTACCAGCGGTTTCTCGATCAGTGAGCAGTTCTTC.

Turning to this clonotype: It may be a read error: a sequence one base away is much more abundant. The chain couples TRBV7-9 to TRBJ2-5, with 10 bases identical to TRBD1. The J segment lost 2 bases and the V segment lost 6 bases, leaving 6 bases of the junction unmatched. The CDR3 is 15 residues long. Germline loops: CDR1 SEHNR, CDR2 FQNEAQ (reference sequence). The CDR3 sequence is CASRPGTGAQETQYF. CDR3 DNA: TGTGCCAGCAGACCCGGGACAGGGGCTCAAGAGACCCAGTACTTC.

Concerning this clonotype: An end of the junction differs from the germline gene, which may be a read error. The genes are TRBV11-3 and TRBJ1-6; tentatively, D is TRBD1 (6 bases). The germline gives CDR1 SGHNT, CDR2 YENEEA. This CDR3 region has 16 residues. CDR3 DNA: TGTGCTAGCAGCTCATGGACAGAAAACTATAATTCACCCTTCCACTTT. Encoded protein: CASSSWTENYNSPFHF. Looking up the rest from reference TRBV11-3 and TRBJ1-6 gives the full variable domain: EAGVVQSPRYKIIEKKQPVAFWCNPISGHNTLYWYLQNLGQGPELLIRYENEEAVDDSQLPKDRFSAERLKGVDSTLKIQPAELGDSAVYLCASSSWTENYNSPFHFGNGTRLTVT.

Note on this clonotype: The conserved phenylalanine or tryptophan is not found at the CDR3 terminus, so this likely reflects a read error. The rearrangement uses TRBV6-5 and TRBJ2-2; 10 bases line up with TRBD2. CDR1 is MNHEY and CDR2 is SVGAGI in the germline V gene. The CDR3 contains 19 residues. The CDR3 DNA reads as TGTACCAGCAGTTACTCGATAGTACTAGCGGGACTTAACACCGGGGAGCTGTTTTAT. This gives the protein CTSSYSIVLAGLNTGELFY.